Listed here are 14 T cell receptor beta chains from one sample, sequenced in a study of cytomegalovirus exposure and HLA in healthy donors. The PCR contained 60 Vbeta and 13 Jbeta primers. The table came from immunoSEQ multiplex PCR; TCRdb's copy has only in-frame clones and leaves some out. The table has 150,000 to 200,000 clones, about 76% seen once. Sequencing input: PBMCs. Every receptor here comes from a woman aged 18 to 35 in good health and CMV-seropositive.

The rearrangement joins TRBV9 to TRBJ1-3; no firm D call. Germline V gives CDR1 SGDLS, CDR2 YYNGEE. The CDR3 is 14 amino acids. The V end lost 4 bases, the J end lost 2 bases, and 10 bases lay between the germline ends. CDR3 sequence: CASSPVGAGNTIYF. DNA for the CDR3: TGTGCCAGCAGCCCGGTGGGAGCTGGAAACACCATATATTTT.

The V gene is TRBV9, the J gene TRBJ2-5; 8 nucleotides match TRBD2. CDR1 and CDR2 from the germline V gene are SGDLS and YYNGEE. CDR3 length: 15 residues. Losses at the gene ends were 1 base for V and 5 bases for J; bases not matched to a gene: 7. CDR3 loop: CASSVSGGTQETQYF. Here the CDR3 DNA reads TGTGCCAGCAGCGTATCGGGAGGGACCCAGGAGACCCAGTACTTC.

This clone occurred a few times. The V call is TRBV4-3, the J call TRBJ2-1, with 9 nucleotides matching TRBD1. Germline V gene lookup returns CDR1 LGHNA and CDR2 YSLEER. J lost 2 bases, V lost 2 bases, and 4 bases had no gene match. The CDR3 has 16 residues. CDR3 protein: CASSQTTGGTYNEQFF. The CDR3 DNA sequence: TGCGCCAGCAGCCAAACTACAGGGGGCACCTACAATGAGCAGTTCTTC.

This chain connects TRBV30 to TRBJ2-7, with 11 nucleotides matching TRBD2. V was pared by 5 bases and J by 5 bases, with 8 bases of the junction left unmatched. Germline V gene lookup returns CDR1 GTSNPN and CDR2 SVGIG (reference sequence). The CDR3 contains 14 residues. This CDR3 reads CAWSPGLAVNEQYF. CDR3 sequence (DNA): TGTGCCTGGTCACCGGGACTAGCGGTAAACGAGCAGTACTTC. Full variable domain (missing parts from reference TRBV30 and TRBJ2-7): SQTIHQWPATLVQPVGSPLSLECTVEGTSNPNLYWYRQAAGRGLQLLFYSVGIGQISSEVPQNLSASRPQDRQFILSSKKLLLSDSGFYLCAWSPGLAVNEQYFGPGTRLTVT.

This clone appeared once. V and J are TRBV7-2 and TRBJ2-1, with D possibly matching TRBD2 (7 bases). This CDR3 comprises 16 residues. The germline V gene has CDR1 SGHTA and CDR2 FQGNSA. Trimming removed 5 bases at V and 4 bases at J, with 18 bases between. CDR3: CASSPFRGALYNEQFF. CDR3 DNA sequence: TGTGCCAGCAGCCCTTTTCGGGGGGCCCTATACAATGAGCAGTTCTTC.

DNA for the CDR3: TGTGCCAGCAGCCTCAGGGGTCCCAACACCGGGGAGCTGTTTTTT. Amino acid sequence: CASSLRGPNTGELFF. This chain links TRBV9 with TRBJ2-2, with D perhaps TRBD1 (6 bases). This CDR3 is built from 15 residues. Trimming shortened V by 4 bases and J by 2 bases, and 12 bases separated the two germline ends. Germline CDR1 is SGDLS and CDR2 is YYNGEE. Drawing the rest from reference TRBV9 and TRBJ2-2, the complete variable domain is DSGVTQTPKHLITATGQRVTLRCSPRSGDLSVYWYQQSLDQGLQFLIQYYNGEERAKGNILERFSAQQFPDLHSELNLSSLELGDSALYFCASSLRGPNTGELFFGEGSRLTVL.

CDR3 in amino acids: CASSPTAGGQETQYF. The CDR3 DNA sequence: TGTGCCAGCAGCCCGACAGCGGGGGGCCAAGAGACCCAGTACTTC. This chain links TRBV5-4 with TRBJ2-5; 9 bases line up with TRBD2. V dropped 4 bases and J dropped 1; count of bases not matched to a gene: 5. The CDR3 length is 15 residues. The germline CDR1 and CDR2 sequences are SGHNT and YYREEE (reference sequence).

The CDR3 DNA is TGTGCCAGCACCCCCCAGCGGGGACCCACAGATACGCAGTATTTT. Protein product: CASTPQRGPTDTQYF. The chain uses TRBV11-2 and TRBJ2-3, with TRBD2 identical over 7 bases. Germline CDR1 reads SGHAT; CDR2 reads FQNNGV. The CDR3 is 15 amino acids. Trimming cost V 7 bases and J 2 bases; bases outside gene matches: 9.

V and J are TRBV7-8 and TRBJ1-1; D call uncertain. CDR3 length equals 14 residues. Between the trimmed V and J ends, which lost 2 bases and 0 bases, there was a span of 7 bases. CDR1 SGHVS and CDR2 FQNEAQ come from the germline V gene. The CDR3 region is CASSLYSMNTEAFF. CDR3 sequence (DNA): TGTGCCAGCAGCTTATACAGCATGAACACTGAAGCTTTCTTT.

The rearrangement joins TRBV5-4 to TRBJ2-6; D may be TRBD1 (5 bases). Germline values: CDR1 SGHNT, CDR2 YYREEE (reference sequence). V lost 0 bases and J 4 bases, leaving 14 bases between the germline ends. CDR3 length: 17 residues. The CDR3: CASSLGGPTLGANVLTF. The CDR3 DNA reads as TGTGCCAGCAGCTTGGGGGGCCCAACTCTGGGGGCCAACGTCCTGACTTTC.

This chain's CDR3 is CASSRGDTGELFF. Written as DNA, the CDR3 is TGCGCCAGCAGCCGGGGGGACACCGGGGAGCTGTTTTTT. V gene TRBV5-1 combines with J gene TRBJ2-2; TRBD2 matches 7 bases. Germline lookup yields CDR1 SGHRS and CDR2 YFSETQ. The CDR3 spans 13 residues. J lost 3 bases, V lost 4 bases, and 0 bases had no gene match.

This rearrangement joins TRBV7-6 to TRBJ2-2; 7 nucleotides match TRBD1. The J segment lost 1 base and the V segment lost 2 bases, leaving 1 base of the junction unmatched. The CDR3 length is 15 residues. Germline CDR1 and CDR2: SGHVS and FNYEAQ. The CDR3 spells CASSLRQGNTGELFF. The CDR3 DNA is TGTGCCAGCAGCTTACGACAGGGGAACACCGGGGAGCTGTTTTTT. Filled out from reference TRBV7-6 and TRBJ2-2, the complete variable domain reads GAGVSQSPRYKVTKRGQDVALRCDPISGHVSLYWYRQALGQGPEFLTYFNYEAQQDKSGLPNDRFSAERPEGSISTLTIQRTEQRDSAMYRCASSLRQGNTGELFFGEGSRLTVL.

V usage is TRBV30 and J usage is TRBJ2-2; D perhaps matches TRBD1 (6 bases). The germline CDR1 and CDR2 sequences are GTSNPN and SVGIG (reference sequence). CDR3 size: 13 residues. The V end was cut by 0 bases, the J end by 6 bases, with 8 bases between. CDR3 coding DNA: TGTGCCTGGAGTGTTGGGGGCTCCGGGGAGCTGTTTTTT. Its protein is CAWSVGGSGELFF. Combining the CDR3 with reference TRBV30 and TRBJ2-2 gives the whole variable domain SQTIHQWPATLVQPVGSPLSLECTVEGTSNPNLYWYRQAAGRGLQLLFYSVGIGQISSEVPQNLSASRPQDRQFILSSKKLLLSDSGFYLCAWSVGGSGELFFGEGSRLTVL.

This chain joins TRBV5-6 and TRBJ2-7, with 8 bases fitting TRBD1. This CDR3 has 14 residues. Germline CDR1 SGHDT, CDR2 YYEEEE. The junction had 10 bases not matched to a gene; V was cut back by 7 bases and J by 4 bases. The CDR3 DNA is TGTGCCAGCCTTGACAGGGGAAATAAGTACGAGCAGTACTTC. It specifies CASLDRGNKYEQYF.